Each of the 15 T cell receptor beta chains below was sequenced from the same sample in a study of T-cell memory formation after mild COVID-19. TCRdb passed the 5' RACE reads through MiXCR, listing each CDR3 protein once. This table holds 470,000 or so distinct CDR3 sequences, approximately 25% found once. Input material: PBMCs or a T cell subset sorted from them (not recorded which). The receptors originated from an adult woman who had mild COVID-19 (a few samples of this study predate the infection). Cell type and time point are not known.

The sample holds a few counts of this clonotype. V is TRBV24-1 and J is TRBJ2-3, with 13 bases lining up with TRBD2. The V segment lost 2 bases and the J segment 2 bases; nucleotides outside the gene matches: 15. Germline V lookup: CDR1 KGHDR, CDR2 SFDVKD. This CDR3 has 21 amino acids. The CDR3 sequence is CATSDSRLPGLAGLLTDTQYF. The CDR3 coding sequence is TGTGCCACCAGTGATTCTCGGTTGCCGGGACTAGCGGGGCTCCTCACAGATACGCAGTATTTT.

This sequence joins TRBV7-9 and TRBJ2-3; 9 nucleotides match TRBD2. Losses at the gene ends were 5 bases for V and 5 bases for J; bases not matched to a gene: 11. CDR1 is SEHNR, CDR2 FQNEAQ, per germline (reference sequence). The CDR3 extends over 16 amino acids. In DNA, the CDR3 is TGTGCCAGCAGCCCCCCTCGCGGGGGGGCGGAAGATACGCAGTATTTT. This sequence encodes CASSPPRGGAEDTQYF.

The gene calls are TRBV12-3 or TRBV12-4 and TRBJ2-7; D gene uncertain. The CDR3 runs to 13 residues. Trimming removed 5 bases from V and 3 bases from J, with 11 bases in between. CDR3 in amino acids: CASSANLNYEQYF. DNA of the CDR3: TGTGCCAGCAGTGCGAACCTGAACTACGAGCAGTACTTC.

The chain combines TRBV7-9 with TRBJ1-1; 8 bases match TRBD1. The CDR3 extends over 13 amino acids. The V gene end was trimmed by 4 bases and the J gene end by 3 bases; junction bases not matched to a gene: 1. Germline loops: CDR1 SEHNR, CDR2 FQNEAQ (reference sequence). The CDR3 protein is CASSSGQDTEAFF. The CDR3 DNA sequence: TGTGCCAGCAGCTCGGGACAGGACACTGAAGCTTTCTTT.

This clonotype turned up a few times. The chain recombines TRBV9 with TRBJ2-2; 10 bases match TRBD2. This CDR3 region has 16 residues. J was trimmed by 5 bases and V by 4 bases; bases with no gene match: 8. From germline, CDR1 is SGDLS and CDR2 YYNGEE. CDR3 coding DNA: TGTGCCAGCAGCACGAGCGGGGGGGCGAGGACCGGGGAGCTGTTTTTT. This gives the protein CASSTSGGARTGELFF.

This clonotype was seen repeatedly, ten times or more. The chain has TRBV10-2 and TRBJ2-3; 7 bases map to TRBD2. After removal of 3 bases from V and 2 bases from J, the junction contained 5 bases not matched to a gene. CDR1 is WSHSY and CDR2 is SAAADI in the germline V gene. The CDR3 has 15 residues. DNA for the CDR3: TGCGCCAGCAGTGACGGGGGAGGGTCCACAGATACGCAGTATTTT. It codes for CASSDGGGSTDTQYF.

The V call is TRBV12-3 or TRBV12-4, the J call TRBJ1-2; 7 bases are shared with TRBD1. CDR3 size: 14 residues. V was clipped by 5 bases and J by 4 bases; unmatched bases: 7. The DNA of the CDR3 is TGTGCCAGCAGTCCGACAGGGTCGGGCTATGGCTACACCTTC. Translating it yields CASSPTGSGYGYTF.

CDR3 DNA sequence: TGTGCCAGCATCCCGGGACAGGGGGCTCTGACTGAAGCTTTCTTT. Protein product: CASIPGQGALTEAFF. J is TRBJ1-1 and V is TRBV11-1, with 12 bases lining up with TRBD1. This CDR3 spans 15 amino acids. Germline lookup yields CDR1 SGHAT and CDR2 FQDESV (reference sequence). Trimming at V came to 7 bases and at J to 5 bases, leaving 8 bases not matched to a gene.

CDR3 residues: CASRALSGLSDTQYF. CDR3 nucleotide sequence: TGCGCCAGCCGAGCTCTAAGTGGACTATCAGATACGCAGTATTTT. V usage is TRBV5-1 and J usage is TRBJ2-3; D is perhaps TRBD2 (6 bases). This CDR3 has 15 residues. Germline V CDR1 and CDR2: SGHRS, YFSETQ. Trimming shortened V by 7 bases and J by 4 bases, and 19 bases separated the two germline ends.

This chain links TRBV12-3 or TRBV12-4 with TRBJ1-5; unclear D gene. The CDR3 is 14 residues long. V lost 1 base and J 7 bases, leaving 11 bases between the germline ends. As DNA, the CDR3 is TGTGCCAGCAGTTTAGAGGCCATTTTGCAGCCCCAGCATTTT. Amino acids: CASSLEAILQPQHF.

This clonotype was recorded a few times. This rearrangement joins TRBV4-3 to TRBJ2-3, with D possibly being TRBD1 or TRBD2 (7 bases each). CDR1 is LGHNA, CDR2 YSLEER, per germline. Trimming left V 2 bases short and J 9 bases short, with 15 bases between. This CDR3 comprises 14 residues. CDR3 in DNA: TGCGCCAGCAGCCAATTCCAGGGGGGGAAGACGCAGTATTTT. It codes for CASSQFQGGKTQYF.

CDR3 amino acids: CASSVAAGRNDEQYF. CDR3 sequence (DNA): TGTGCCAGCAGCGTAGCAGCGGGCCGCAATGACGAGCAGTACTTC. The chain carries TRBV9 and TRBJ2-7; a possible D gene is TRBD2 (6 bases). Trimming took off 0 bases at V and 5 bases at J, with 15 bases between the two ends. Germline V gene lookup returns CDR1 SGDLS and CDR2 YYNGEE. The CDR3 runs to 15 residues.

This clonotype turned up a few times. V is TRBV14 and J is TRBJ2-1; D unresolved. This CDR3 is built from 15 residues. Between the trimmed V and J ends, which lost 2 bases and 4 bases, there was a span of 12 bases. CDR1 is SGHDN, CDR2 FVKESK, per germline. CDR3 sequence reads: CASSQFARLYNEQFF. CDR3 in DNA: TGTGCCAGCAGCCAATTCGCGCGACTGTACAATGAGCAGTTCTTC.

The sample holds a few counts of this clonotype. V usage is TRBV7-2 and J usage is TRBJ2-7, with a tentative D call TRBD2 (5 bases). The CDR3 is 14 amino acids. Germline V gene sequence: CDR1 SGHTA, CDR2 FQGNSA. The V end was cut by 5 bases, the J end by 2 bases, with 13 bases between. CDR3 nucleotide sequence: TGTGCCAGCAGCCAGCACGGGGTGACCTACGAGCAGTACTTC. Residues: CASSQHGVTYEQYF.

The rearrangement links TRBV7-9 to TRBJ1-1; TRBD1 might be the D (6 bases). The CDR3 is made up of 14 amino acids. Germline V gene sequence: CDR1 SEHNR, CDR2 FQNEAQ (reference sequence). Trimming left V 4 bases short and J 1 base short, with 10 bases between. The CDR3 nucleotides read TGTGCCAGCAGCTACCCGGACAGGAACACTGAAGCTTTCTTT. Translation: CASSYPDRNTEAFF.